Here is one TCR beta chain with its context. Its antigen is not known. These data are taken from a study of beta chain features in type 1 diabetes. Across the study: Sorted cells examined across all samples numbered roughly 99,000,000. General study points: HLA influence on TCRB rearrangement stayed unresolved here. Sequencing used cDNA, and cells with high TCR expression could therefore be over-represented. Significant though moderate, a shortening of TCRB CDR3s appeared in all four CD4+ subsets of Type 1 diabetes patients.

CDR1 SNHLY and CDR2 FYNNEI come from the germline V gene. The CDR3 is 16 amino acids. The junction had 6 bases not matched to a gene; V was cut back by 5 bases and J by 7 bases. Sequenced material consisted of expressed TCRB transcripts (all of the isolated RNA was reverse transcribed). Assay: immunoSEQ multiplex PCR; the TCRdb copy retains only in-frame clones and omits some. Here the sample spans 93,000 or so clones, around 30% being singletons. The chain carries TRBV2 and TRBJ2-1, with 15 bases that match TRBD2. Sequenced: central memory CD4+ T cells from blood. The clonotype originates from a woman between 18 and 30 years old with type 1 diabetes. The CDR3, as DNA: TGTGCCAGCAGTACCGGACTAGCGGGAGGGCCTAATGAGCAGTTCTTC. This encodes CASSTGLAGGPNEQFF.